The 20 T cell receptor beta chains below come from one sample, sequenced in a study of shared clonotypes between healthy human individuals. Data came from immunoSEQ multiplex PCR; TCRdb stores just in-frame clones and leaves some out. The table has 1.5 million to 2.5 million clones, about 95% seen once. CD45RO-negative CD8 cells positively selected for CCR7 made up the naive population, which excluded terminally differentiated effector memory CD45RA+ cells. What was sequenced was naive CD8+ T cells sorted from blood. The source of these receptors is a man aged 18-30 years in good health.

This chain connects TRBV9 to TRBJ1-5, with 11 nucleotides matching TRBD1. In germline, CDR1 is SGDLS, CDR2 YYNGEE. V trimming: 4 bases; J trimming: 6 bases; junction bases outside the gene matches: 6. The CDR3 consists of 15 residues. The CDR3 DNA is TGTGCCAGCAGCCATGGGACAGGGGGAGGTCAGCCCCAGCATTTT. Protein product: CASSHGTGGGQPQHF.

V gene TRBV18 combines with J gene TRBJ2-7; the D gene is possibly TRBD2 (5 bases). With 3 bases removed from V and 3 bases from J, the gap between germline ends came to 9 bases. This CDR3 is built from 13 residues. Germline loops: CDR1 KGHSH, CDR2 LQKENI. CDR3 loop: CASSPSGGYEQYF. The CDR3 DNA is TGTGCCAGCTCACCCAGCGGAGGCTACGAGCAGTACTTC.

A note on this clone: Other DNA sequences in the same sample also yield this CDR3. The chain recombines TRBV5-4 with TRBJ2-3; 8 bases are shared with TRBD2. Germline V CDR1 and CDR2: SGHNT, YYREEE (reference sequence). Germline trimming cut 3 bases from V and 0 bases from J; bases unmatched to any gene: 3. This CDR3 has 15 residues. This CDR3 reads CASSSGGASTDTQYF. The DNA of the CDR3 is TGTGCCAGCAGCTCCGGGGGGGCAAGCACAGATACGCAGTATTTT.

The chain couples TRBV27 to TRBJ2-1; D may be TRBD2 (6 bases). The germline CDR1 and CDR2 sequences are MNHEY and SMNVEV (reference sequence). V lost 4 bases and J 3 bases, leaving 10 bases between the germline ends. This CDR3 has 14 amino acids. The CDR3 nucleotides are TGTGCCAGCAGTTATGGGGAGGACTACAATGAGCAGTTCTTC. Translation gives CASSYGEDYNEQFF.

In its sample, this clone was seen once. Other DNA sequences in this specimen translate into the identical CDR3. The rearrangement links TRBV4-1 to TRBJ2-1; unclear D gene. The germline gives CDR1 MGHRA, CDR2 YSYEKL. V was pared by 1 base and J by 6 bases, with 7 bases between. The CDR3 loop spans 13 amino acids. CDR3 DNA sequence: TGCGCCAGCAGCCAAGTTGGGGTCAATGAGCAGTTCTTC. Its translation is CASSQVGVNEQFF.

The chain couples TRBV7-9 to TRBJ2-7; D remains unclear. The CDR3 spans 10 residues. Deletions cut 2 bases from V and 6 bases from J, with 2 bases between. CDR1 is SEHNR and CDR2 is FQNEAQ in the germline V gene (reference sequence). The CDR3 protein is CASSLSEQYF. The CDR3 nucleotides read TGTGCCAGCAGCTTAAGCGAGCAGTACTTC.

This clone was seen only once. V usage is TRBV29-1 and J usage is TRBJ2-7; 7 bases match TRBD1. The V and J ends lost 7 bases and 0 bases, in that order; junction bases with no gene match: 12. Germline loops: CDR1 SQVTM, CDR2 ANQGSEA. CDR3 length: 15 amino acids. The CDR3 spells CSALTADRSSYEQYF. Here the CDR3 DNA reads TGCAGCGCCTTGACGGCGGACAGGAGCTCCTACGAGCAGTACTTC.

This rearrangement joins TRBV29-1 to TRBJ2-5; tentatively, D is TRBD2 (7 bases). This CDR3 contains 13 residues. Per the germline V gene, CDR1 is SQVTM and CDR2 is ANQGSEA. The germline V and J ends were trimmed by 0 bases and 5 bases, with 10 bases remaining between them. CDR3 sequence reads: CSVEDWGGETQYF. For the CDR3, the DNA is TGCAGCGTTGAAGATTGGGGGGGCGAGACCCAGTACTTC.

This chain connects TRBV2 to TRBJ1-6; possible D gene TRBD1, 6 bases. This CDR3 has 16 residues. The V gene lost 0 bases and the J gene lost 14 bases, with 20 bases spanning the gap. The V gene's germline CDR1 is SNHLY and CDR2 FYNNEI. In nucleotides, the CDR3 is TGTGCCAGCAGTGAAGCAACAGGGTCAGGGTGGCCGGCCCTCCACTTT. It specifies CASSEATGSGWPALHF.

The chain has TRBV7-8 and TRBJ2-3; 8 bases line up with TRBD2. CDR1 and CDR2 from the germline V gene are SGHVS and FQNEAQ. The CDR3 loop spans 17 amino acids. With 4 bases clipped from V and 4 bases from J, the junction kept 13 bases outside the gene matches. In DNA, the CDR3 is TGTGCCAGCAGCTCGTTGACTAGCGAGCCCGCGCCAGATACGCAGTATTTT. It encodes CASSSLTSEPAPDTQYF.

The chain has TRBV6-4 and TRBJ2-3, with TRBD2 identical over 10 bases. There are 17 residues in the CDR3. With 2 bases clipped from V and 5 bases from J, the junction kept 10 bases outside the gene matches. Looked up from germline, CDR1 is MRHNA and CDR2 is SNTAGT. The CDR3 bases are TGTGCCAGCAGTGACGACCCAGCGGGGGGGCCAGGAGATACGCAGTATTTT. It yields the protein CASSDDPAGGPGDTQYF.

The chain carries TRBV25-1 and TRBJ2-3; TRBD2 might be the D (6 bases). Between the trimmed V and J ends, which lost 7 bases and 1 base, there was a span of 15 bases. From germline, CDR1 is MGHDK and CDR2 SYGVNS. The CDR3 length is 15 residues. The CDR3: CASKNAASGTDTQYF. For the CDR3, the DNA is TGTGCCAGCAAAAATGCGGCTAGCGGCACAGATACGCAGTATTTT.

The chain carries TRBV6-5 and TRBJ1-5; a weak D match, TRBD1 (6 bases). Germline V gene lookup returns CDR1 MNHEY and CDR2 SVGAGI. This CDR3 comprises 13 residues. Deletions cut 4 bases from V and 6 bases from J, with 10 bases between. This CDR3 reads CASSLGAGQPQHF. In DNA, the CDR3 is TGTGCCAGCAGTTTGGGGGCCGGTCAGCCCCAGCATTTT.

V is TRBV5-4 and J is TRBJ2-3; 7 bases are a match to TRBD2. The CDR3 loop spans 16 amino acids. V trimming: 3 bases; J trimming: 4 bases; junction bases outside the gene matches: 11. Germline V gene sequence: CDR1 SGHNT, CDR2 YYREEE (reference sequence). In DNA, the CDR3 is TGTGCCAGCAGCTCCTTCGGCAGCGGGAACTCAGATACGCAGTATTTT. Protein sequence: CASSSFGSGNSDTQYF.

The rearrangement uses TRBV19 and TRBJ1-5; D uncertain. V shed 4 bases and J shed 4 bases, with 14 bases lying between them. There are 15 residues in the CDR3. Germline V CDR1 and CDR2: LNHDA, SQIVND (reference sequence). Here the CDR3 reads CASSSSAASNQPQHF. The CDR3 DNA is TGTGCCAGTAGTAGTAGTGCGGCATCTAATCAGCCCCAGCATTTT.

The chain uses TRBV2 and TRBJ2-1; 11 nucleotides align to TRBD2. After removal of 6 bases from V and 7 bases from J, the junction contained 5 bases not matched to a gene. There are 14 residues in the CDR3. Germline lookup yields CDR1 SNHLY and CDR2 FYNNEI. The DNA for the CDR3 is TGTGCCAGCAGCCGGACTAGCGGGCGGAATGAGCAGTTCTTC. This sequence encodes CASSRTSGRNEQFF. Drawing the rest from reference TRBV2 and TRBJ2-1, the complete variable domain is EPEVTQTPSHQVTQMGQEVILRCVPISNHLYFYWYRQILGQKVEFLVSFYNNEISEKSEIFDDQFSVERPDGSNFTLKIRSTKLEDSAMYFCASSRTSGRNEQFFGPGTRLTVL.

A word on this clone: This sample also contains other DNA sequences that code for the same CDR3. The gene calls are TRBV5-6 and TRBJ2-1; D ambiguous. Germline V gene sequence: CDR1 SGHDT, CDR2 YYEEEE. V shed 2 bases and J shed 0 bases, with 9 bases lying between them. This CDR3 spans 15 amino acids. The CDR3: CASSLGRSSYNEQFF. The CDR3 nucleotides are TGTGCCAGCAGCTTAGGGCGGAGCTCCTACAATGAGCAGTTCTTC.

The genes are TRBV7-9 and TRBJ1-3; D unclear. V lost 5 bases to trimming and J lost 1 base, with 9 bases between them. The CDR3 loop spans 14 amino acids. Germline assignment: CDR1 SEHNR and CDR2 FQNEAQ (reference sequence). CDR3 protein: CASSEHLSGNTIYF. DNA of the CDR3: TGTGCCAGCAGCGAACACCTATCTGGAAACACCATATATTTT.

The chain is built from TRBV7-9 and TRBJ2-1; TRBD1 might be the D (6 bases). The germline V gene has CDR1 SEHNR and CDR2 FQNEAQ (reference sequence). The CDR3 is 17 residues long. Trimming shortened V by 1 base and J by 3 bases, and 16 bases separated the two germline ends. This CDR3 reads CASSLGGQFRDYNEQFF. The DNA of the CDR3 is TGTGCCAGCAGCTTAGGGGGACAATTCAGAGACTACAATGAGCAGTTCTTC. Supplemented by reference TRBV7-9 and TRBJ2-1, the full variable domain reads DTGVSQNPRHKITKRGQNVTFRCDPISEHNRLYWYRQTLGQGPEFLTYFQNEAQLEKSRLLSDRFSAERPKGSFSTLEIQRTEQGDSAMYLCASSLGGQFRDYNEQFFGPGTRLTVL.

The rearrangement joins TRBV27 to TRBJ2-7, with D perhaps TRBD1 (6 bases). The CDR3 totals 16 residues. Germline V lookup: CDR1 MNHEY, CDR2 SMNVEV (reference sequence). V was trimmed by 1 base and J by 2 bases, leaving 15 bases between them. The CDR3 protein is CASSLYPGQTTYEQYF. In DNA, the CDR3 is TGTGCCAGCAGTTTATACCCGGGACAAACAACCTACGAGCAGTACTTC.